These 32 T cell receptor beta chains were sequenced from one sample in a study of blood T cells in healthy people across ages. Sample-barcoded 5' priming and a J-beta primer mix drove a second PCR of about 6 to 12 cycles. MiXCR, applied by TCRdb to the 5' RACE reads, yields one record per CDR3 protein. Among about 1.5 million distinct CDR3 sequences, around two fifths were seen once, and the ten largest hold 7.9%. Sequencing was performed on blood. These receptors originate from a woman between 18 and 29 years old in good health.

This clonotype was seen a handful of times. The chain joins TRBV7-9 to TRBJ2-7, with D maybe TRBD1 (6 bases). The V gene's germline CDR1 is SEHNR and CDR2 FQNEAQ (reference sequence). Between the trimmed V and J ends, which lost 5 bases and 0 bases, there was a span of 20 bases. The CDR3 is made up of 17 amino acids. As DNA, the CDR3 is TGTGCCAGCAGCCCACCACCGACAGGCCCGAGCTCCTACGAGCAGTACTTC. It specifies CASSPPPTGPSSYEQYF.

The V call is TRBV4-1, the J call TRBJ2-5; 7 positions match TRBD1. Germline V gene lookup returns CDR1 MGHRA and CDR2 YSYEKL. V shed 1 base, J shed 11 bases, and the junction held 7 bases outside the gene matches. This CDR3 region has 13 residues. In DNA, the CDR3 is TGCGCCAGCAGCCAAGGTACCGGGACAGAGCAGTACTTC. As protein: CASSQGTGTEQYF.

This sequence joins TRBV6-1 and TRBJ2-5; 14 bases line up with TRBD2. V lost 6 bases, J lost 3 bases, and 12 bases stayed unmatched. The CDR3 is 18 amino acids. Per the germline V gene, CDR1 is MNHNS and CDR2 is SASEGT. CDR3 coding DNA: TGTGCCAGCAGGCCCGGGACTAGCGGGAGAGTTAGGAAAGAGACCCAGTACTTC. Its translation is CASRPGTSGRVRKETQYF.

The gene calls are TRBV7-2 and TRBJ2-4, with D uncertain. The V and J ends lost 5 bases and 1 base respectively, with 12 bases between them. The CDR3 is 15 amino acids. The germline gives CDR1 SGHTA, CDR2 FQGNSA. CDR3 region: CASSPDGPAKNIQYF. The CDR3 coding sequence is TGTGCCAGCAGCCCCGACGGTCCGGCCAAAAACATTCAGTACTTC.

The chain employs TRBV20-1 and TRBJ1-2, with a weak D call TRBD1 (5 bases). The CDR3 spans 13 residues. V was cut by 4 bases and J by 4 bases, with 13 bases left in between. Germline CDR1 DFQATT, CDR2 SNEGSKA (reference sequence). The CDR3 DNA reads as TGCAGTGCTATGGGACCGACCGCCTATGGCTACACCTTC. Translation gives CSAMGPTAYGYTF.

This clonotype was observed a handful of times. The chain combines TRBV7-9 with TRBJ1-4; D is possibly TRBD1 (6 bases). Germline V CDR1 and CDR2: SEHNR, FQNEAQ (reference sequence). The CDR3 is 17 amino acids. Trimming took off 5 bases at V and 0 bases at J, with 16 bases between the two ends. CDR3 region: CASSARTGSATNEKLFF. DNA for the CDR3: TGTGCCAGCAGCGCTCGCACAGGGTCTGCAACTAATGAAAAACTGTTTTTT.

The chain uses TRBV5-1 and TRBJ1-4; D gene unclear. The CDR3 spans 17 residues. Germline V gene data show CDR1 as SGHRS and CDR2 as YFSETQ. V dropped 0 bases and J dropped 2 bases, with 14 bases sitting between them. The CDR3 region is CASSLEQAWSTNEKLFF. The CDR3 nucleotides are TGCGCCAGCAGCTTGGAGCAGGCATGGTCCACTAATGAAAAACTGTTTTTT.

The rearrangement links TRBV29-1 to TRBJ2-5; the D is unclear. The CDR3 is 14 amino acids. Germline V gene lookup returns CDR1 SQVTM and CDR2 ANQGSEA. The ends were cut back, 4 bases at V and 2 bases at J, with 14 bases in the middle. CDR3 residues: CSVAGWALQETQYF. CDR3 DNA sequence: TGCAGCGTTGCTGGTTGGGCCCTACAAGAGACCCAGTACTTC.

In its sample, this clonotype was seen a few times. The chain links TRBV5-1 to TRBJ1-2; no reliable D call. The germline gives CDR1 SGHRS, CDR2 YFSETQ. CDR3 length equals 14 residues. V dropped 2 bases and J dropped 2 bases, with 10 bases sitting between them. CDR3 region: CASSFQPENYGYTF. In nucleotides, the CDR3 is TGCGCCAGCAGCTTCCAACCTGAGAACTATGGCTACACCTTC.

This chain uses TRBV25-1 with TRBJ2-7, with D hard to call. CDR3 length equals 13 residues. Trimming took off 3 bases at V and 0 bases at J, with 6 bases between the two ends. Germline-derived CDR1 and CDR2 are MGHDK and SYGVNS. The CDR3 spells CASSECSSYEQYF. In nucleotides, the CDR3 is TGTGCCAGCAGTGAGTGCAGCTCCTACGAGCAGTACTTC.

This clonotype was seen more than once but under ten times. This sequence joins TRBV6-1 and TRBJ2-6; 7 positions match TRBD1. There are 17 residues in the CDR3. Germline V gives CDR1 MNHNS, CDR2 SASEGT. The V and J ends lost 5 bases and 11 bases, in that order; junction bases with no gene match: 18. In DNA, the CDR3 is TGTGCCAGCAGTCTCTCCCCCGGGACAGAGTTTTCGGACGTCCTGACTTTC. Protein: CASSLSPGTEFSDVLTF.

This clonotype was counted only a few times. The chain combines TRBV18 with TRBJ2-3, with D unclear. CDR3 size: 15 residues. The germline V gene has CDR1 KGHSH and CDR2 LQKENI. V was trimmed by 3 bases and J by 5 bases, leaving 15 bases between them. CDR3 loop: CASSPALQSQDTQYF. CDR3 nucleotide sequence: TGTGCCAGCTCACCGGCCCTTCAGTCGCAAGATACGCAGTATTTT.

V gene TRBV10-3 combines with J gene TRBJ2-1, with 7 positions matching TRBD1. This CDR3 is built from 14 residues. The V and J ends lost 6 bases and 2 bases, in that order; junction bases with no gene match: 4. Per the germline V gene, CDR1 is ENHRY and CDR2 is SYGVKD. The CDR3, as DNA: TGTGCCATCAGCAACAGGGGAACCTACAATGAGCAGTTCTTC. As protein: CAISNRGTYNEQFF.

This clonotype was detected a few times. The chain joins TRBV18 to TRBJ2-1; D is possibly TRBD2 (6 bases). The V end lost 6 bases, the J end lost 7 bases, and 22 bases lay between the germline ends. The CDR3 consists of 16 residues. In germline, CDR1 is KGHSH, CDR2 LQKENI. The CDR3 DNA is TGTGCCAGCTCTCTCAGACCGGGACTGCAGTCAAATGAGCAGTTCTTC. Translating gives CASSLRPGLQSNEQFF.

V and J are TRBV7-3 and TRBJ2-1; 9 bases are a match to TRBD2. In germline, CDR1 is SGHTA, CDR2 FQGTGA. Trimming took 6 bases from V and 1 from J; bases not matched to a gene: 4. The CDR3 is 15 amino acids. CDR3 nucleotide sequence: TGTGCCAGCAGTACCGCGGGGGGGTCCTACAATGAGCAGTTCTTC. Protein: CASSTAGGSYNEQFF.

This clonotype has more than one count but fewer than ten. V is TRBV6-2 or TRBV6-3 and J is TRBJ2-1, with TRBD1 identical over 11 bases. The CDR3 length is 14 residues. V lost 5 bases, J lost 6 bases, and 3 bases stayed unmatched. Germline assignment: CDR1 MNHEY and CDR2 SVGEGT. In DNA, the CDR3 is TGTGCCAGCAGTGGGACAGGGGGAATCAATGAGCAGTTCTTC. As protein: CASSGTGGINEQFF.

This chain connects TRBV28 to TRBJ1-1; D gene uncertain. Per the germline V gene, CDR1 is MDHEN and CDR2 is SYDVKM. This CDR3 has 12 amino acids. V lost 7 bases to trimming and J lost 5 bases, with 11 bases between them. The CDR3 region has the DNA TGTGCCAGCACCGAAGGGTTTACTGAAGCTTTCTTT. This codes for CASTEGFTEAFF.

This clonotype was observed a few times. V gene TRBV4-2 combines with J gene TRBJ2-2; D gene ambiguous. The CDR3 covers 15 residues. The germline V gene encodes CDR1 LGHNA and CDR2 YNFKEQ. V was shortened by 3 bases and J by 1 base, with 9 bases between the two germline ends. CDR3: CASSQETGNTGELFF. The CDR3 DNA sequence: TGTGCCAGCAGCCAGGAAACGGGGAACACCGGGGAGCTGTTTTTT.

The rearrangement uses TRBV11-2 and TRBJ2-5; TRBD1 matches 9 bases. The CDR3 has 16 amino acids. Unmatched junction bases numbered 7, after V lost 1 base and J lost 4 bases. The V gene's germline CDR1 is SGHAT and CDR2 FQNNGV. CDR3 region: CASSLAATGGRETQYF. The DNA of the CDR3 is TGTGCCAGCAGCTTAGCAGCAACAGGGGGCCGAGAGACCCAGTACTTC.

The CDR3 protein is CSAEFVTQYF. The DNA of the CDR3 is TGCAGTGCTGAGTTTGTTACGCAGTATTTT. This chain connects TRBV20-1 to TRBJ2-3; unclear D gene. The germline V and J ends were trimmed by 5 bases and 8 bases, with 8 bases remaining between them. CDR1 and CDR2 (germline): DFQATT, SNEGSKA (reference sequence). The CDR3 consists of 10 residues.

CDR3 nucleotides: TGCAGTGCTAGATCCCCGGGACTAAGCACAGATACGCAGTATTTT. Translating it yields CSARSPGLSTDTQYF. The chain couples TRBV20-1 to TRBJ2-3; the match to TRBD2 covers 7 bases. Looked up from germline, CDR1 is DFQATT and CDR2 is SNEGSKA (reference sequence). The CDR3 is made up of 15 amino acids. Germline trimming cut 2 bases from V and 0 bases from J; bases unmatched to any gene: 5.

The V and J genes are TRBV27 and TRBJ2-7; 9 nucleotides match TRBD2. The junction had 1 base not matched to a gene; V was cut back by 5 bases and J by 2 bases. CDR1 MNHEY and CDR2 SMNVEV come from the germline V gene (reference sequence). The CDR3 length is 13 residues. CDR3 region: CASSASGTYEQYF. For the CDR3, the DNA is TGTGCCAGCAGTGCTAGCGGGACCTACGAGCAGTACTTC.

The chain combines TRBV28 with TRBJ2-7, with unresolved D. CDR1 is MDHEN, CDR2 SYDVKM, per germline. This CDR3 has 16 amino acids. V was clipped by 2 bases and J by 2 bases, with 16 bases between them. This CDR3 is CASSLPIGRVPYEQYF. DNA of the CDR3: TGTGCCAGCAGTTTACCTATCGGACGCGTTCCCTACGAGCAGTACTTC.

As regards this clonotype: Its ends do not fully match the called genes, so a read error is possible. CDR3 DNA: TGCGCCAGCAGTTTGAGGGGCACGAATGAGCAGTACTTC. Its translation is CASSLRGTNEQYF. This rearrangement joins TRBV27 to TRBJ2-7; TRBD1 or TRBD2 may be the D gene (5 bases each). The CDR3 consists of 13 residues. Germline V gene lookup returns CDR1 MNHEY and CDR2 SMNVEV (reference sequence).

The rearrangement links TRBV5-1 to TRBJ1-1; D is possibly TRBD1 (5 bases). V shed 0 bases and J shed 5 bases, with 11 bases lying between them. CDR1 SGHRS and CDR2 YFSETQ come from the germline V gene. This CDR3 has 14 residues. The CDR3 loop reads CASSLGRGVTEAFF. DNA of the CDR3: TGCGCCAGCAGCTTGGGGAGGGGAGTGACTGAAGCTTTCTTT.

Concerning this clonotype: A much larger clonotype is one base distant, so this may be a read error. V gene TRBV11-1 combines with J gene TRBJ2-3, with a weak D call TRBD2 (6 bases). Trimming pared 4 bases from V and 0 bases from J, leaving 8 bases between. The germline V gene encodes CDR1 SGHAT and CDR2 FQDESV (reference sequence). This CDR3 has 14 residues. The CDR3 is CASSSSVSTDTQYF. CDR3 nucleotides: TGTGCCAGCAGCTCTAGCGTAAGCACAGATACGCAGTATTTT.

In DNA form, the CDR3 reads TGTGCCAGCTCACCCCGGAGACAGTGGACTGAAGCTTTCTTT. Translated, it gives CASSPRRQWTEAFF. V gene TRBV18 combines with J gene TRBJ1-1, with D perhaps TRBD1 (5 bases). V lost 3 bases, J lost 5 bases, and 13 bases lay in between. The CDR3 is made up of 14 amino acids. Germline-derived CDR1 and CDR2 are KGHSH and LQKENI.

This chain links TRBV7-3 with TRBJ1-2, with 7 positions matching TRBD1. This CDR3 is 16 amino acids long. Trimming took 4 bases from V and 7 from J; bases not matched to a gene: 15. CDR1 and CDR2 from the germline V gene are SGHTA and FQGTGA. The CDR3 bases are TGTGCCAGCAGCTCAACCTCCGGGACAGCTTACGCTGGCTACACCTTC. The encoded protein is CASSSTSGTAYAGYTF.

The chain links TRBV7-2 to TRBJ2-1, with 8 bases lining up with TRBD2. V was pared by 5 bases and J by 3 bases, with 12 bases of the junction left unmatched. Germline loops: CDR1 SGHTA, CDR2 FQGNSA. The CDR3 consists of 17 residues. The CDR3 region has the DNA TGTGCCAGCAGCAACCCTTCGGTCGCGGGAGGCTACAATGAGCAGTTCTTC. Translation gives CASSNPSVAGGYNEQFF.

CDR3 DNA sequence: TGTGCCTGGGGAGAGGGGGGTGAGCAGTTCTTC. It specifies CAWGEGGEQFF. The chain links TRBV30 to TRBJ2-1; tentatively, D is TRBD1 or TRBD2 (6 bases each). CDR1 is GTSNPN, CDR2 SVGIG, per germline (reference sequence). The CDR3 extends over 11 amino acids. The V gene lost 5 bases and the J gene lost 9 bases, with 11 bases spanning the gap.

The gene calls are TRBV15 and TRBJ1-5; D remains ambiguous. Trimming took off 1 base at V and 3 bases at J, with 7 bases between the two ends. Germline V gives CDR1 LNHNV, CDR2 YYDKDF (reference sequence). The CDR3 is 14 residues long. DNA of the CDR3: TGTGCCACCAGCAGAGGATCTGTCAATCAGCCCCAGCATTTT. Protein sequence: CATSRGSVNQPQHF.

The chain has TRBV9 and TRBJ1-2; D might be TRBD1 (5 bases). Trimming removed 0 bases at V and 8 bases at J, with 11 bases between. Germline CDR1 is SGDLS and CDR2 is YYNGEE. The CDR3 totals 13 residues. The CDR3 bases are TGTGCCAGCAGCGTAGGAGGGGAGATGGGCTACACCTTC. Protein sequence: CASSVGGEMGYTF.